This is a list of T cell receptor beta chains from one sample in a study of shared clonotypes between healthy human individuals. The protocol was immunoSEQ multiplex PCR, while the TCRdb copy is restricted to in-frame clones and leaves out a portion. The sample records some 470,000 clones, over 60% being singletons. The sequenced sample was PBMCs. These receptors came from a woman aged 40 to 49 in good health. Some clones in this sample may be carry-over from other donors' samples. Each CDR3 is given with its conserved first and last residue. The D gene is left open where the match is weak. Size tells how often a clone was seen (once, few, many) or the class of an expanded clone, and some rows leave it out.

cdr3_length	d_call	clone_size	v_call	j_call	cdr3_aa	cdr3_nt
14	-	-	TRBV27	TRBJ2-2	CASSSDMNTGELFF	TGTGCCAGCAGTTCCGACATGAACACCGGGGAGCTGTTTTTT
16	TRBD1	-	TRBV13	TRBJ2-3	CASSRGTGGITDTQYF	TGTGCCAGCAGCCGAGGGACAGGGGGGATTACAGATACGCAGTATTTT
10	-	-	TRBV12-1	TRBJ2-2	CASGILELFF	TGTGCCAGCGGAATTTTGGAGCTGTTTTTT
15	TRBD1	few	TRBV5-4	TRBJ2-7	CASSMRTGPEVEQYF	TGTGCCAGCAGCATGCGGACAGGGCCAGAGGTCGAGCAGTACTTC
13	TRBD1	few	TRBV30	TRBJ1-4	CASGQGAGEKLFF	TGTGCCAGCGGACAGGGGGCGGGTGAAAAACTGTTTTTT
17	-	-	TRBV28	TRBJ2-3	CASSSRGSWQAGDTQYF	TGTGCCAGCAGTTCCCGAGGAAGTTGGCAGGCGGGAGATACGCAGTATTTT
18	-	few	TRBV2	TRBJ2-1	CASGGTDTRDGTYNEQFF	TGTGCCAGCGGGGGGACCGACACGCGCGACGGGACCTACAATGAGCAGTTCTTC
12	-	-	TRBV5-1	TRBJ2-5	CASSYPQETQYF	TGCGCCAGCAGCTACCCGCAAGAGACCCAGTACTTC
17	TRBD1	-	TRBV5-1	TRBJ2-5	CASSFNTPGQGGETQYF	TGCGCCAGCAGCTTTAATACTCCGGGACAGGGGGGTGAGACCCAGTACTTC
17	-	-	TRBV5-1	TRBJ1-4	CASSLGGSGATNEKLFF	TGCGCCAGCAGCTTGGGCGGATCGGGTGCAACTAATGAAAAACTGTTTTTT
13	-	many	TRBV2	TRBJ1-2	CASTWESNYGYTF	TGTGCCAGCACTTGGGAGTCTAACTATGGCTACACCTTC
13	-	-	TRBV2	TRBJ2-7	CASAGLRDYEQYF	TGTGCCAGCGCGGGACTTAGGGACTACGAGCAGTACTTC
14	TRBD1	once	TRBV5-4	TRBJ1-2	CASSLRQGADGYTF	TGTGCCAGCAGCTTAAGGCAGGGGGCCGATGGCTACACCTTC
15	-	-	TRBV25-1	TRBJ1-5	CASSEWRPPGQPQHF	TGTGCCAGCAGTGAATGGAGACCCCCGGGGCAGCCCCAGCATTTT
15	TRBD2	many	TRBV7-2	TRBJ2-5	CASSPASGIQETQYF	TGTGCCAGCAGCCCTGCTAGCGGGATCCAAGAGACCCAGTACTTC
14	TRBD1	-	TRBV19	TRBJ1-2	CASSSQTGGYGYTF	TGTGCCAGTAGTTCGCAGACAGGGGGCTATGGCTACACCTTC